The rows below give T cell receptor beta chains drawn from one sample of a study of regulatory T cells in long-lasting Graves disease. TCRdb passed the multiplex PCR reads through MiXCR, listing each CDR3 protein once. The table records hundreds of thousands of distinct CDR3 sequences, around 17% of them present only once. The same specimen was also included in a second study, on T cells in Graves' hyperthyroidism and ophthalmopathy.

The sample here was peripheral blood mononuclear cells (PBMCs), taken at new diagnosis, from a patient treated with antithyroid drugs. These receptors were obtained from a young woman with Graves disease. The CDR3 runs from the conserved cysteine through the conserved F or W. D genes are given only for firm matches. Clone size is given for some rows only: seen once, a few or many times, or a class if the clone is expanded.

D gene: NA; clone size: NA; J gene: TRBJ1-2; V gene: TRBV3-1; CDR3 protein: CASSPTRTYGYTF; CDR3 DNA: TGTGCCAGCAGCCCTACCCGGACCTATGGCTACACCTTC
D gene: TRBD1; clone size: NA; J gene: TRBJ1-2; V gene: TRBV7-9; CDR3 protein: CASSLGQGMHGYTF; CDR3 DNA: TGTGCCAGCAGCTTAGGACAGGGCATGCATGGCTACACCTTC
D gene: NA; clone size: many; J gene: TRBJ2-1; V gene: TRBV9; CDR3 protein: CASSVDLLYNEQFF; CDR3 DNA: TGTGCCAGCAGCGTTGACTTATTGTACAATGAGCAGTTCTTC
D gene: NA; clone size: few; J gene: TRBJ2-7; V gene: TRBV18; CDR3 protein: CASSPLDNRYEQYF; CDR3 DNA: TGTGCCAGCTCACCCCTGGACAACCGCTACGAGCAGTACTTC
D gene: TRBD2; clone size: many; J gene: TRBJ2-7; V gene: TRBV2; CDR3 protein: CASLAASSYEQYF; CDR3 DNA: TGTGCCAGCCTAGCGGCCAGCTCCTACGAGCAGTACTTC
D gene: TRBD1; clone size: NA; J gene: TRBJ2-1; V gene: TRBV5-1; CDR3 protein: CASRDRDDSRGQFF; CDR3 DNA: TGCGCCAGCAGGGACAGGGATGACTCTCGGGGGCAGTTCTTC
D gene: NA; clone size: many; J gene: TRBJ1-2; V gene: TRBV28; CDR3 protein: CASRDLTANYGYTF; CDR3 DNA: TGTGCCAGCAGAGACTTGACAGCTAACTATGGCTACACCTTC
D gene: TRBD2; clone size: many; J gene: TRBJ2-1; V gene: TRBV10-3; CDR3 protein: CAIGTSGKNNEQFF; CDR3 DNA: TGTGCCATCGGGACTAGCGGGAAGAACAATGAGCAGTTCTTC
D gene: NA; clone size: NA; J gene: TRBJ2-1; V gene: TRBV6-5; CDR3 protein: CASSYPREPRLRHQGIEQFF; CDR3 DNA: TGTGCCAGCAGTTACCCTCGAGAGCCTCGCTTAAGACACCAGGGGATCGAGCAGTTCTTC
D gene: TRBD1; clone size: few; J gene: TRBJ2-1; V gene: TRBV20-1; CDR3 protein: CSARGRGTGMGGYNEQFF; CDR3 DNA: TGCAGTGCTAGAGGGCGAGGGACAGGGATGGGGGGCTACAATGAGCAGTTCTTC
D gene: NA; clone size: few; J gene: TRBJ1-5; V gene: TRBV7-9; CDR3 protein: CASSSGPLGQPQHF; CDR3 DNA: TGTGCCAGCAGCTCCGGACCCTTAGGTCAGCCCCAGCATTTT
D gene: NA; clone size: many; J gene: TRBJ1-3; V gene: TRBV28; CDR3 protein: CASLAPRGSGNTIYF; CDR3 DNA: TGTGCCAGCCTAGCCCCCAGGGGTAGTGGAAACACCATATATTTT
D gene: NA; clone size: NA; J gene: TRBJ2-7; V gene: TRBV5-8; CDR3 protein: CASTLVGLREQYF; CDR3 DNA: TGTGCCAGCACCCTTGTGGGACTGCGTGAGCAGTACTTC
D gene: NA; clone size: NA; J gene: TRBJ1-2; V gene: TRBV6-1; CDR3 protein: CASSPPPGADYGYTF; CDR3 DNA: TGTGCCAGCAGTCCGCCTCCGGGGGCGGACTATGGCTACACCTTC
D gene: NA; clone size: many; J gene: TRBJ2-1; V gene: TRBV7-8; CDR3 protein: CASSLGVLGESHNEQFF; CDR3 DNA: TGTGCCAGCAGCTTAGGGGTTTTGGGGGAGAGCCACAATGAGCAGTTCTTC
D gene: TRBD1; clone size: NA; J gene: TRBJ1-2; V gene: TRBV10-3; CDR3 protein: CASREAGGYYGYTF; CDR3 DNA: TGTGCCAGCAGAGAAGCAGGGGGCTACTATGGCTACACCTTC
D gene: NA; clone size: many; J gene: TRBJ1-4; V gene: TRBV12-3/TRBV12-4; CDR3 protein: CASIPGGATNEKLFF; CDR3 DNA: TGTGCCAGCATTCCCGGGGGAGCAACTAATGAAAAACTGTTTTTT
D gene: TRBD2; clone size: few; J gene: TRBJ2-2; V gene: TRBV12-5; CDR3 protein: CASGFRLAGFRSGELFF; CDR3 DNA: TGTGCTAGTGGTTTCCGACTAGCGGGATTTCGTTCCGGGGAGCTGTTTTTT
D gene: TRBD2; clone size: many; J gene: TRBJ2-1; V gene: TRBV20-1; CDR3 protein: CSASYGRANIGEQFF; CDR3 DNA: TGCAGTGCGAGCTACGGGAGGGCCAACATCGGTGAGCAGTTCTTC
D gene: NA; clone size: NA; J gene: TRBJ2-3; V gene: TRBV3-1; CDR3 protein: CASSFHSERDTQYF; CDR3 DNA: TGTGCCAGCAGCTTCCACTCAGAGCGGGATACGCAGTATTTT
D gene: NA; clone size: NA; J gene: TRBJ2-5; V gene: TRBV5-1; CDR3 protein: CASSGQSPETQYF; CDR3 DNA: TGCGCCAGCAGCGGCCAAAGTCCAGAGACCCAGTACTTC
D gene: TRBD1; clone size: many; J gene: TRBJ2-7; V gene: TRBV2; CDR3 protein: CASSVLGQGDFYEQYF; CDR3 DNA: TGTGCCAGCAGTGTCCTCGGACAGGGTGATTTCTACGAGCAGTACTTC
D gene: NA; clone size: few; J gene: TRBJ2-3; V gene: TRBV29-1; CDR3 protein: CSVDGVAVQGADTQYF; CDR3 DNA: TGCAGCGTTGATGGCGTGGCAGTCCAGGGTGCAGATACGCAGTATTTT
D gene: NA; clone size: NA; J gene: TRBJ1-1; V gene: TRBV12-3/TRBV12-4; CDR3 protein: CASSTRLNTEAFF; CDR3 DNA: TGTGCCAGCAGTACCCGATTGAACACTGAAGCTTTCTTT
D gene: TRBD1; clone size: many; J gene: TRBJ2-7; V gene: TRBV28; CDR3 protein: CASNLQGVGEQYF; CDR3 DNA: TGTGCCAGCAACCTTCAGGGGGTGGGCGAGCAGTACTTC